This passage covers 32 T cell receptor beta chains from one sample sequenced in a study of CD4 and CD8 cells across lung adenocarcinoma regions (dated by TCRdb to 2017 to 2018). The library came from PCR. TCRdb names HiSeq X Ten as the instrument used. Using fastp at Q25 and MiXCR, TCRdb reprocessed the public reads and kept productive beta chains. Entries that share a CDR3 protein sequence are merged under the most common genes and DNA. This sample comprises some 8,000 distinct CDR3 sequences, 35% to 50% of them detected only once. The top ten constitute nearly 97% of the sample. Input material: CD8+ T cells from the center of a lung tumor. The cell subset or site label, as the study defines it: tumor center region. The receptors stem from a male donor with lung adenocarcinoma. The CD4 and CD8 labels of this study may be unreliable.

The chain carries TRBV27 and TRBJ2-1; 11 bases align to TRBD2. There are 15 residues in the CDR3. With 6 bases clipped from V and 6 bases from J, the junction kept 7 bases outside the gene matches. Germline V gene data show CDR1 as MNHEY and CDR2 as SMNVEV (reference sequence). CDR3: CASSLAGGPSNEQFF. In DNA form, the CDR3 reads TGTGCCAGCAGCTTAGCGGGAGGGCCGAGCAATGAGCAGTTCTTC.

This sequence joins TRBV6-1 and TRBJ2-5; no clear D. Matching the DNA end better, TRBJ2-1 makes the J call doubtful. The CDR3 totals 14 residues. CDR1 is MNHNS and CDR2 is SASEGT in the germline V gene. The CDR3 region is CASSEGLSLGTQFF. The CDR3 DNA sequence: TGTGCCAGCAGTGAAGGTTTGAGCCTCGGAACCCAGTTCTTC.

V and J are TRBV12-3 or TRBV12-4 and TRBJ2-5; D may be TRBD2 (6 bases). The CDR3 is made up of 16 amino acids. Trimming removed 6 bases at V and 0 bases at J, with 17 bases between. CDR3 amino acids: CASSNRGTSDQETQYF. The CDR3 coding sequence is TGTGCCAGCAGCAATCGGGGGACCTCCGACCAAGAGACCCAGTACTTC.

The chain is built from TRBV9 and TRBJ1-5; 7 bases line up with TRBD1. The CDR3 sequence is 15 residues long. Germline values: CDR1 SGDLS, CDR2 YYNGEE. With 1 base clipped from V and 7 bases from J, the junction kept 8 bases outside the gene matches. The CDR3 loop is CASSVTDREGQPQHF. The CDR3 DNA reads as TGTGCCAGCAGCGTAACCGACAGGGAAGGGCAGCCCCAGCATTTT. The variable domain in full, completed from reference TRBV9 and TRBJ1-5, reads DSGVTQTPKHLITATGQRVTLRCSPRSGDLSVYWYQQSLDQGLQFLIQYYNGEERAKGNILERFSAQQFPDLHSELNLSSLELGDSALYFCASSVTDREGQPQHFGDGTRLSIL.

This clonotype was seen a handful of times. The V call is TRBV9, the J call TRBJ2-1; 9 nucleotides line up with TRBD2. Unmatched junction bases numbered 8, after V lost 4 bases and J lost 6 bases. Germline V gene data show CDR1 as SGDLS and CDR2 as YYNGEE. CDR3 size: 15 residues. Here the CDR3 reads CASSQAGTSPNEQFF. The CDR3 DNA follows: TGTGCCAGCAGCCAAGCCGGGACTAGCCCCAATGAGCAGTTCTTC.

This rearrangement joins TRBV5-1 to TRBJ2-1; 7 nucleotides align to TRBD2. The last part of the DNA fits TRBJ2-5 better; the J call may be wrong. The length of the CDR3 is 15 residues. Germline V lookup: CDR1 SGHRS, CDR2 YFSETQ. The CDR3 loop is CASSSAVGGQETQYF. Here the CDR3 DNA reads TGCGCCAGCAGCTCAGCCGTCGGGGGGCAAGAGACCCAGTACTTC.

V usage is TRBV6-1 and J usage is TRBJ2-2, with 12 bases fitting TRBD2. The CDR3 runs 15 residues. The germline V gene has CDR1 MNHNS and CDR2 SASEGT. The V gene end was trimmed by 7 bases and the J gene end by 8 bases; junction bases not matched to a gene: 8. For the CDR3, the DNA is TGTGCCAGCACCGGACTAGCGGGAATTAAAGGGGAGCTGTTTTTT. This sequence encodes CASTGLAGIKGELFF.

The chain combines TRBV6-1 with TRBJ2-1, with 7 positions matching TRBD2. This CDR3 region has 11 residues. The trim removed 9 bases at V and 13 bases at J, leaving 9 bases unmatched. Germline V gene lookup returns CDR1 MNHNS and CDR2 SASEGT. The CDR3 sequence is CASRLAVLQFF. For the CDR3, the DNA is TGTGCCAGTCGACTAGCCGTACTACAGTTCTTC.

On this clonotype itself: Without the conserved terminal phenylalanine or tryptophan, this CDR3 likely stems from a read error. It is unclear where the CDR3 begins or ends on the DNA, so no DNA is shown, and the CDR3 is as TCRdb lists it. The CDR3 loop is CAQLTRSPSPP. The V call is TRBV18, the J call TRBJ2-5; TRBD2, as called in the table, went unchecked against the DNA. Germline V lookup: CDR1 KGHSH, CDR2 LQKENI. Both ends counted, the CDR3 spans 11 residues.

The rearrangement links TRBV12-3 or TRBV12-4 to TRBJ2-5; D may be TRBD2 (5 bases). The assigned J gene may be wrong: the sequence end matches TRBJ2-7 better. The CDR3 is 13 amino acids. The CDR3 protein is CASSPTSGYEQYF. The CDR3 nucleotides read TGTGCCAGCAGTCCAACCAGCGGCTACGAGCAGTACTTC.

There are many counts of this clonotype. This chain connects TRBV6-4 to TRBJ2-7; D gene uncertain. There are 17 residues in the CDR3. V lost 4 bases, J lost 0 bases, and 19 bases lay in between. The germline V gene encodes CDR1 MRHNA and CDR2 SNTAGT. CDR3 loop: CASSGYMQYPSSYEQYF. The CDR3 bases are TGTGCCAGCAGTGGATATATGCAATACCCGAGCTCCTACGAGCAGTACTTC.

This clonotype was picked up one time. The rearrangement joins TRBV29-1 to TRBJ1-3; D ambiguous. V lost 4 bases and J lost 0, with 7 bases in between. The germline V gene encodes CDR1 SQVTM and CDR2 ANQGSEA. CDR3 size: 13 residues. The CDR3 region is CSVATSSGNTIYF. CDR3 DNA sequence: TGCAGCGTTGCCACGAGCTCTGGAAACACCATATATTTT.

This clonotype was picked up a small number of times. The rearrangement joins TRBV27 to TRBJ1-3; D not resolved. Trimming pared 3 bases from V and 7 bases from J, leaving 4 bases between. The CDR3 is 11 amino acids. Germline V gives CDR1 MNHEY, CDR2 SMNVEV (reference sequence). CDR3 loop: CASSFANTIYF. For the CDR3, the DNA is TGTGCCAGCAGTTTCGCCAACACCATATATTTT.

This chain uses TRBV11-3 with TRBJ2-5, with 7 bases fitting TRBD1. Trimming removed 3 bases from V and 1 base from J; junction bases left unmatched: 11. Germline CDR1 is SGHNT and CDR2 is YENEEA. CDR3 length equals 17 residues. CDR3 DNA: TGTGCCAGCAGCTTGGGAAGACAGGGCCCGAGCCAAGAGACCCAGTACTTC. Its protein product is CASSLGRQGPSQETQYF.

This clonotype was seen a handful of times. The chain carries TRBV27 and TRBJ2-1, with D possibly being TRBD2 (5 bases). From germline, CDR1 is MNHEY and CDR2 SMNVEV (reference sequence). The CDR3 sequence is 11 residues long. Trimming removed 6 bases at V and 10 bases at J, with 10 bases between. Written as DNA, the CDR3 is TGTGCCAGCAGACTAGTGAACGAGCAGTTCTTC. Translating it yields CASRLVNEQFF.

The J gene is TRBJ2-5, the V gene TRBV6-5, with D perhaps matching TRBD2 (5 bases). The DNA end favors TRBJ2-7, so the J call may be wrong. This CDR3 spans 16 amino acids. Germline assignment: CDR1 MNHEY and CDR2 SVGAGI. The CDR3 loop reads CASSYVGNTGVDEQYF. Here the CDR3 DNA reads TGTGCCAGCAGTTACGTCGGGAACACCGGGGTGGACGAGCAGTACTTC.

The chain combines TRBV11-2 with TRBJ2-5, with TRBD2 matching 7 bases. The DNA end is more similar to TRBJ2-7, so the J call may be wrong. CDR3 length equals 13 residues. Germline CDR1 and CDR2: SGHAT and FQNNGV. CDR3 sequence reads: CASSLDRGDEQYF. In DNA form, the CDR3 reads TGTGCCAGCAGCTTAGATCGGGGGGACGAGCAGTACTTC.

CDR3: CASSTYSGGDIQYF. The CDR3, as DNA: TGTGCCAGCAGCACCTACAGCGGCGGCGACATTCAGTACTTC. The chain has TRBV9 and TRBJ2-4; a weak D match, TRBD2 (5 bases). This CDR3 is built from 14 residues. The ends were cut back, 4 bases at V and 8 bases at J, with 16 bases in the middle. Germline values: CDR1 SGDLS, CDR2 YYNGEE.

In its sample, this clonotype was seen a few times. V gene TRBV3-1 combines with J gene TRBJ1-6; D is uncertain. The germline gives CDR1 LGHDT, CDR2 YNNKEL (reference sequence). The CDR3 spans 14 residues. V lost 4 bases and J 10 bases, leaving 14 bases between the germline ends. The CDR3 loop is CASSPGDTGSPLHF. CDR3 sequence (DNA): TGTGCCAGCAGCCCCGGAGACACTGGGTCACCCCTCCACTTT.

Ten or more counts support this clonotype. This chain joins TRBV4-2 and TRBJ2-2; 11 bases agree with TRBD2. The CDR3 extends over 15 amino acids. Germline V gene data show CDR1 as LGHNA and CDR2 as YNFKEQ. J gave up 9 bases and V 0 bases, and 3 bases lay outside the gene matches. The CDR3 reads CASSQEIAGGRELFF. In DNA, the CDR3 is TGTGCCAGCAGCCAAGAAATAGCGGGAGGGAGGGAGCTGTTTTTT.

This rearrangement joins TRBV27 to TRBJ2-4; D uncertain. This CDR3 spans 13 amino acids. The germline V gene encodes CDR1 MNHEY and CDR2 SMNVEV (reference sequence). Trimming took off 10 bases at V and 12 bases at J, with 22 bases between the two ends. CDR3 DNA sequence: TGTGCCACGAGGTTGAGCGCCAAAGATACTCAGTACTTC. The encoded protein is CATRLSAKDTQYF.

The V call is TRBV10-1, the J call TRBJ2-1; D is unclear. CDR3 length: 16 amino acids. Germline CDR1 and CDR2: WNHNN and SYGVQD (reference sequence). Trimming removed 3 bases from V and 5 bases from J, with 17 bases in between. The CDR3 protein is CASSEPTGWWNNEQFF. The CDR3 nucleotides are TGCGCCAGCAGTGAACCGACCGGGTGGTGGAACAATGAGCAGTTCTTC.

This clonotype was counted at least ten times. V gene TRBV6-1 combines with J gene TRBJ1-5; D gene uncertain. The CDR3 is 13 residues long. Germline CDR1 is MNHNS and CDR2 is SASEGT. Deletions cut 7 bases from V and 3 bases from J, with 10 bases between. CDR3 sequence: CASTGWDNQPQHF. The CDR3 DNA is TGTGCCAGCACTGGTTGGGACAATCAGCCCCAGCATTTT.

The chain links TRBV7-2 to TRBJ2-2; possible D gene TRBD1, 6 bases. Trimming removed 5 bases from V and 6 bases from J, with 19 bases in between. The CDR3 loop spans 16 amino acids. The germline V gene has CDR1 SGHTA and CDR2 FQGNSA. The CDR3, as DNA: TGTGCCAGCAGCAAACAGGGAGCCAGTTTGGCCGGGGAGCTGTTTTTT. Translation gives CASSKQGASLAGELFF.

The chain has TRBV6-1 and TRBJ1-3, with 9 bases fitting TRBD1. J gave up 4 bases and V 3 bases, and 7 bases lay outside the gene matches. This CDR3 spans 16 amino acids. Germline CDR1 is MNHNS and CDR2 is SASEGT. The DNA of the CDR3 is TGTGCCAGCAGTGATATGGGACAGGGTTCAGGAAACACCATATATTTT. Encoded protein: CASSDMGQGSGNTIYF.

The chain links TRBV27 to TRBJ2-1; 7 nucleotides line up with TRBD2. The CDR3 has 18 residues. Germline lookup yields CDR1 MNHEY and CDR2 SMNVEV (reference sequence). V shed 6 bases and J 0 bases; nucleotides not matched to a gene: 14. The CDR3 coding sequence is TGTGCCAGCAGCCTTAGCGGGTCTCCCATGCGCTCCTACAATGAGCAGTTCTTC. It encodes CASSLSGSPMRSYNEQFF.

A remark on this clonotype: A junction end diverges from the germline sequence, so it may reflect a read error. This chain connects TRBV7-2 to TRBJ2-1; 16 nucleotides line up with TRBD2. Germline V CDR1 and CDR2: SGHTA, FQGNSA. There are 17 residues in the CDR3. DNA for the CDR3: TGTGCCAGCAGCTCGGGGCCGGGACTAGCGGGAGGGCGGGATGAGTACTTC. It is translated as CASSSGPGLAGGRDEYF.

The DNA of the CDR3 is TGTGCCAGCAGTTACCGAAGGGGCGGGACAGTCTATGGCTACACCTTC. It encodes CASSYRRGGTVYGYTF. This rearrangement joins TRBV6-5 to TRBJ1-2, with 7 positions matching TRBD1. From germline, CDR1 is MNHEY and CDR2 SVGAGI. V was clipped by 2 bases and J by 4 bases; unmatched bases: 10. The CDR3 loop spans 16 amino acids.

The rearrangement links TRBV10-2 to TRBJ2-3; TRBD2 matches 8 bases. The J call may be mistaken, given a closer DNA end match to TRBJ2-1. The CDR3 runs 13 residues. CDR1 WSHSY and CDR2 SAAADI come from the germline V gene. The CDR3 loop reads CASLGLGGNEQFF. The CDR3 region has the DNA TGCGCCAGTCTGGGACTAGGGGGGAATGAGCAGTTCTTC.

The J gene is TRBJ1-2, the V gene TRBV6-5, with D uncertain. V lost 2 bases and J 4 bases, leaving 8 bases between the germline ends. Germline V lookup: CDR1 MNHEY, CDR2 SVGAGI. The CDR3 is 13 amino acids. The CDR3 sequence: CASSYAQGYGYTF. CDR3 bases: TGTGCCAGCAGTTACGCCCAAGGCTATGGCTACACCTTC.

This chain connects TRBV3-1 to TRBJ1-2; 7 bases are a match to TRBD1. The CDR3 extends over 13 amino acids. CDR1 and CDR2 (germline): LGHDT, YNNKEL (reference sequence). J gave up 7 bases and V 10 bases, and 12 bases lay outside the gene matches. CDR3 sequence: CATLEDRAFGYTF. The DNA for the CDR3 is TGTGCCACCCTCGAAGACAGGGCGTTTGGCTACACCTTC. The full variable domain, its missing parts supplied by reference TRBV3-1 and TRBJ1-2, is DTAVSQTPKYLVTQMGNDKSIKCEQNLGHDTMYWYKQDSKKFLKIMFSYNNKELIINETVPNRFSPKSPDKAHLNLHINSLELGDSAVYFCATLEDRAFGYTFGSGTRLTVV.

The sample holds a few counts of this clonotype. The V call is TRBV7-9, the J call TRBJ2-1; tentatively, D is TRBD1 (5 bases). The CDR3 covers 12 residues. Trimming took off 3 bases at V and 10 bases at J, with 10 bases between the two ends. The germline gives CDR1 SEHNR, CDR2 FQNEAQ (reference sequence). CDR3 loop: CASSLGLNEQFF. DNA of the CDR3: TGTGCCAGCAGCTTGGGGCTGAACGAGCAGTTCTTC.